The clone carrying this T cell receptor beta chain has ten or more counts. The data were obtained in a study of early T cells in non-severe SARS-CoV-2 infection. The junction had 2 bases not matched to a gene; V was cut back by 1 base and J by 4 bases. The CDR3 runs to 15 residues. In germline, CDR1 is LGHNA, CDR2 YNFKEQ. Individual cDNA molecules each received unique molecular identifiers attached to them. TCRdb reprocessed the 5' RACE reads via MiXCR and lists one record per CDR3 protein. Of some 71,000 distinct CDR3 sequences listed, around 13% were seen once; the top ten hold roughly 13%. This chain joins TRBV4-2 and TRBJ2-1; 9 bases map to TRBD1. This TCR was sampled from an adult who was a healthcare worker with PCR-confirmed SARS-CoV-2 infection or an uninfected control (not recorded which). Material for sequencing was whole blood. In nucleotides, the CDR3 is TGTGCCAGCAGCCAAGGGGACAGGGAGTACAATGAGCAGTTCTTC. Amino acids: CASSQGDREYNEQFF.